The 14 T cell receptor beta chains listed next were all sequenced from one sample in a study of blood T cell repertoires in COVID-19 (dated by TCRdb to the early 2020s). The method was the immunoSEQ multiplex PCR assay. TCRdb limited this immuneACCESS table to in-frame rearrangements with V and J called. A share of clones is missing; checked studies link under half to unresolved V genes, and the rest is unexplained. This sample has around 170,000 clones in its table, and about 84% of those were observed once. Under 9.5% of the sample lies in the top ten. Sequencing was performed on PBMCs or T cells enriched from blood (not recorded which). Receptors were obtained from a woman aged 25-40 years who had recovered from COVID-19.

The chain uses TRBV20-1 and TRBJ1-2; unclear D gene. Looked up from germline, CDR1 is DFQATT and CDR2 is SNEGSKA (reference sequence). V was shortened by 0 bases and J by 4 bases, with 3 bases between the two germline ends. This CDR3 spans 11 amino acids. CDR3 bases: TGCAGTGCTAGAGACAGCTATGGCTACACCTTC. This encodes CSARDSYGYTF.

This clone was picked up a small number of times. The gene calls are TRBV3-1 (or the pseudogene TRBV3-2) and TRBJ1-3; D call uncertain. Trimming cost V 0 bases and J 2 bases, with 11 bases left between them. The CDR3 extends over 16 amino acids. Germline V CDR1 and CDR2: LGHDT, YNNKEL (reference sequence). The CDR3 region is CASSQERRRPGNTIYF. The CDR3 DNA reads TGTGCCAGCAGCCAAGAAAGGAGACGACCTGGAAACACCATATATTTT.

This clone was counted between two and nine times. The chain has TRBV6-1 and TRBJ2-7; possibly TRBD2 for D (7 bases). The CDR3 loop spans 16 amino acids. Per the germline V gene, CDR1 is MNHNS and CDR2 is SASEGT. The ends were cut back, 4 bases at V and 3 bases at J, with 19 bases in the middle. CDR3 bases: TGTGCCAGCAGTGCCCCGGGGGGCAGAGCGAACTACGAGCAGTACTTC. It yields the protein CASSAPGGRANYEQYF.

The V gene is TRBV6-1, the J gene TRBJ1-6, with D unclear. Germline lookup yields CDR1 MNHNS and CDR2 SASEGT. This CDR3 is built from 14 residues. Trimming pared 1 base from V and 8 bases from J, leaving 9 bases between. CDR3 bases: TGTGCCAGCAGTGAAGTGGGAGTCGATTCACCCCTCCACTTT. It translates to CASSEVGVDSPLHF.

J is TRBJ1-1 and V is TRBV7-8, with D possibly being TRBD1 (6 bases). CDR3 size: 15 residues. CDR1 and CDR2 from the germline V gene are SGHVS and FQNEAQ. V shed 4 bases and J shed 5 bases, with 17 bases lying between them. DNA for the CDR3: TGTGCCAGCAGCTCAGGAGTGCAGGGGTGGACTGAAGCTTTCTTT. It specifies CASSSGVQGWTEAFF.

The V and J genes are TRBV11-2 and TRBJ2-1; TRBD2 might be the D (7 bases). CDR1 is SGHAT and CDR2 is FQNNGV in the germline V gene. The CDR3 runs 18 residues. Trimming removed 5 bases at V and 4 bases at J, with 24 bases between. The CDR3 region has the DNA TGTGCCAGCAGCGAGATTAGGGGGGGAGGGACTACTTACAATGAGCAGTTCTTC. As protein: CASSEIRGGGTTYNEQFF.

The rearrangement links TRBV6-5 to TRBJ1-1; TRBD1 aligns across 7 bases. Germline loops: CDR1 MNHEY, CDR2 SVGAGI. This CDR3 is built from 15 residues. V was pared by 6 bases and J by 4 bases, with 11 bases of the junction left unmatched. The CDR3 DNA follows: TGTGCCAGCAGGCCCCTACAGGGGCTGGCCACTGAAGCTTTCTTT. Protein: CASRPLQGLATEAFF.

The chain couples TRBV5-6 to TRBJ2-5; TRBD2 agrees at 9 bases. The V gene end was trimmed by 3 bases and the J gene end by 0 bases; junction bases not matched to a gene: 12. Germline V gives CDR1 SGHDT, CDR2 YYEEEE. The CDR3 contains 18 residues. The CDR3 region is CASSSQTSGLTYQETQYF. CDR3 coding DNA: TGTGCCAGCAGCTCCCAGACTAGCGGACTAACGTACCAAGAGACCCAGTACTTC.

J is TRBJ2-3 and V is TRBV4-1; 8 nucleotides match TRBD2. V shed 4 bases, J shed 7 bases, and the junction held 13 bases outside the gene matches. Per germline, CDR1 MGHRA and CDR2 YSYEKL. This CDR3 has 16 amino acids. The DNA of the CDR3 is TGCGCCAGCAGCCGCACAACCGGGACTAGGACTTATACGCAGTATTTT. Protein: CASSRTTGTRTYTQYF.

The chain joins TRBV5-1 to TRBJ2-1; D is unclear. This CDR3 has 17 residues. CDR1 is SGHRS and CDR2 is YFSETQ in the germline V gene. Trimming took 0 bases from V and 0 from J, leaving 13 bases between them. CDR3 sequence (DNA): TGCGCCAGCAGCTTGGTTCCTAGTCTCTCCTCCTACAATGAGCAGTTCTTC. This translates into CASSLVPSLSSYNEQFF.

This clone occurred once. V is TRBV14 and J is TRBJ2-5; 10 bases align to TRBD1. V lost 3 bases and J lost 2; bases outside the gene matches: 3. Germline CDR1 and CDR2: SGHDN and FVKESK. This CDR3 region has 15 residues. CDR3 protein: CASSHRDRGQETQYF. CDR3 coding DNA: TGTGCCAGCAGCCACCGGGACAGGGGTCAAGAGACCCAGTACTTC.

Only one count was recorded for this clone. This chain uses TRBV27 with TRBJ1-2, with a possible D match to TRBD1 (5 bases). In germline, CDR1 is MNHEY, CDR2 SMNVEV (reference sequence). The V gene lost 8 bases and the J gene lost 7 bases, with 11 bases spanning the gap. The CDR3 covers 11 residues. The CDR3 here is CASGAYRGYTF. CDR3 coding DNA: TGTGCCAGCGGGGCGTACCGTGGCTACACCTTC.

The CDR3 nucleotides read TGTGCCAGCAGTCCCGACAGGGCCCGGTTGAAACTGTTTTTT. Amino acid sequence: CASSPDRARLKLFF. The chain uses TRBV3-1 (or the pseudogene TRBV3-2) and TRBJ1-4; 7 bases map to TRBD1. This CDR3 is built from 14 residues. V gave up 6 bases and J gave up 11 bases; unmatched junction bases: 12. Per germline, CDR1 LGHDT and CDR2 YNNKEL (reference sequence).

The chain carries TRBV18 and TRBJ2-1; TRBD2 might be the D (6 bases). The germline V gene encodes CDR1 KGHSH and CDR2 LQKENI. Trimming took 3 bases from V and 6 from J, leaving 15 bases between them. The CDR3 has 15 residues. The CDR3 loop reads CASSPEGRVRNEQFF. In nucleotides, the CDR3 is TGTGCCAGCTCACCGGAGGGGCGGGTTCGCAATGAGCAGTTCTTC.